The entry below describes one T cell receptor beta chain. The target antigen is unknown. This sample was included in a study of radiation and T cells in renal cell carcinoma. Findings and limits, study-wide: In blood, top tumor clones expanded by 2 weeks, shrinking by 4.

Germline V lookup: CDR1 MNHEY, CDR2 SVGAGI. Trimming removed 5 bases at V and 4 bases at J, with 14 bases between. The CDR3 has 14 amino acids. The time point denotes: blood 4 weeks post-SBRT, at nephrectomy. Treatment described: 15 Gy SBRT to primary tumor, nephrectomy 4 weeks later. Nephrectomy followed 15 Gy stereotactic body radiation by 4 weeks. After SBRT, blood was collected at 2 and 4 weeks, plus baseline. The data were produced by immunoSEQ multiplex PCR, yet TCRdb's version contains in-frame clones alone and is incomplete. Of approximately 150,000 clones listed, approximately 86% are singletons.

The sequenced sample was blood, obtained from a patient whose treatment included radiotherapy and nephrectomy. The sequence was obtained from a woman aged 45-60 years with renal cell carcinoma. The chain recombines TRBV6-5 with TRBJ1-1, with a weak D call TRBD1 (6 bases). The DNA of the CDR3 is TGTGCCAGCAGTCCCAGGGAGGGGGGCACTGAAGCTTTCTTT. Protein: CASSPREGGTEAFF.